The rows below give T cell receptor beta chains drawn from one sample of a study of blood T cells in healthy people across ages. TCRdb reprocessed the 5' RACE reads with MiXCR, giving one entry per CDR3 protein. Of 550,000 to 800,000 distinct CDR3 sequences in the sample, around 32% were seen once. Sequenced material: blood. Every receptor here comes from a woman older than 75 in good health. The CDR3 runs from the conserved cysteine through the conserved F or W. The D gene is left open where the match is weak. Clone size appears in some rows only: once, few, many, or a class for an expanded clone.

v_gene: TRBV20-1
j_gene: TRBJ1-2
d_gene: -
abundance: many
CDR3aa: CSAWTVNNYGYTF
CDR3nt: TGCAGTGCGTGGACAGTCAATAACTATGGCTACACCTTC

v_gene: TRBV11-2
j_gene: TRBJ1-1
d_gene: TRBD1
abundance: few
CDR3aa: CASSSGQGGTTEAFF
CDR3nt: TGTGCCAGCAGCTCTGGACAGGGGGGGACAACTGAAGCTTTCTTT

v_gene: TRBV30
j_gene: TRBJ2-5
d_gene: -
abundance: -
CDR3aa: CAWSASQGEQYF
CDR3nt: TGTGCCTGGAGTGCTTCTCAGGGTGAGCAGTACTTC

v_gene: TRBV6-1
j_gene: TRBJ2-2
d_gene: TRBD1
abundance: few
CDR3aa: CAGQYRGTNTGELFF
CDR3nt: TGTGCCGGCCAATACAGGGGGACCAACACCGGGGAGCTGTTTTTT

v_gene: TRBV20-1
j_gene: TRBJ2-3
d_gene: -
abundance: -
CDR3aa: CSAREGGGGLQTDTQYF
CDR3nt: TGCAGTGCTAGAGAGGGTGGCGGGGGCCTCCAAACAGATACGCAGTATTTT

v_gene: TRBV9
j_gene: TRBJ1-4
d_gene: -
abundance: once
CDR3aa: CANSEGVPNEKLFF
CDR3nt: TGTGCCAACAGCGAGGGAGTCCCAAATGAAAAACTGTTTTTT

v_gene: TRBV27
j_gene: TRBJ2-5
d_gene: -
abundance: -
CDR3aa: CASSFGKSSETQYF
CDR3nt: TGTGCCAGCAGTTTTGGTAAAAGTTCGGAGACCCAGTACTTC

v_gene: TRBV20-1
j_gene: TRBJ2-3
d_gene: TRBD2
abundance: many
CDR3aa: CSARETSGGLSTDTQYF
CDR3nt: TGCAGTGCTAGGGAGACTAGCGGGGGGCTTAGCACAGATACGCAGTATTTT

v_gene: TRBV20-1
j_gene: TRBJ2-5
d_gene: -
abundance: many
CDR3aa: CSATGPRQEETQYF
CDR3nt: TGCAGTGCTACTGGGCCTCGGCAGGAGGAGACCCAGTACTTC

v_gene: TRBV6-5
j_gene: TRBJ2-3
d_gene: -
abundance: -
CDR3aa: CTSSYDGSSTDTQYF
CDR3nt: TGTACCAGCAGTTATGACGGGTCTAGCACAGATACGCAGTATTTT

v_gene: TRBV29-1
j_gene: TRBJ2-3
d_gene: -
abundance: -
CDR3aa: CSVGGATDTQYF
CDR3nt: TGCAGCGTTGGCGGGGCTACAGATACGCAGTATTTT

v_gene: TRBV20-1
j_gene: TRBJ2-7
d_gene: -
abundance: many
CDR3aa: CSASALLLLEQYF
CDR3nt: TGCAGTGCTAGCGCTCTACTTCTACTCGAGCAGTACTTC

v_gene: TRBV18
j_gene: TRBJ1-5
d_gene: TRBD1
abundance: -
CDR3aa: CASSSLAWTGSNQPQHF
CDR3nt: TGTGCCAGCTCATCGCTAGCGTGGACAGGCTCCAATCAGCCCCAGCATTTT

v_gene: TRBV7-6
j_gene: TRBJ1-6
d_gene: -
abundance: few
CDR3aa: CASSLDSGGSSYNSPLHF
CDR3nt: TGTGCCAGCAGCTTAGATTCCGGGGGGAGCTCCTATAATTCACCCCTCCACTTT

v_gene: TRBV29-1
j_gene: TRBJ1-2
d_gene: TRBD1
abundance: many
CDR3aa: CSVGQGAVDGYTF
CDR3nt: TGCAGCGTCGGACAGGGGGCGGTGGATGGCTACACCTTC

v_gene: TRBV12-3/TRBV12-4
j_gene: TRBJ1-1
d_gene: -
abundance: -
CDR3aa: CASSLIPPASKDEAFF
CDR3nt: TGTGCCAGCAGTTTAATTCCCCCGGCTTCGAAGGATGAAGCTTTCTTT

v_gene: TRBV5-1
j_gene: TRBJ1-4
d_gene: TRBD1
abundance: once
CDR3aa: CASSSTPVRQGNEKLFF
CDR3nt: TGCGCCAGCAGCTCGACCCCAGTACGACAGGGAAATGAAAAACTGTTTTTT

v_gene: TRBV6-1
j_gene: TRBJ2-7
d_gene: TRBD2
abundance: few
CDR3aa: CACSEALWTSGGRSYNEQYF
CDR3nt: TGTGCCTGCAGTGAAGCCCTCTGGACTAGCGGGGGCCGCTCCTACAATGAGCAGTACTTC

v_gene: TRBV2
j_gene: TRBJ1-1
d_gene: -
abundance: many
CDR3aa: CASSEGQGSAFF
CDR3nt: TGTGCCAGCAGTGAAGGGCAGGGTTCGGCTTTCTTT

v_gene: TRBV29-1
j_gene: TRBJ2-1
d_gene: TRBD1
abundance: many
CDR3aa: CSVETRGRRYNEQFF
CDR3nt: TGCAGCGTTGAGACCAGGGGGCGCCGGTACAATGAGCAGTTCTTC

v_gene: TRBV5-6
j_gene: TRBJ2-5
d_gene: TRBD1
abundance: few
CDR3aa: CASSGTGESQETQYF
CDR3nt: TGTGCCAGCAGCGGGACAGGGGAAAGCCAAGAGACCCAGTACTTC

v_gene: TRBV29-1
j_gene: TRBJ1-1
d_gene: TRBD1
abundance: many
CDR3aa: CSAQTGENTEAFF
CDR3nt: TGCAGCGCTCAGACAGGGGAGAACACTGAAGCTTTCTTT

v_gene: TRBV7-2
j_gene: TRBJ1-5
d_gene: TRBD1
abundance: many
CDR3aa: CASSLPGGGQPQHF
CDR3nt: TGTGCCAGCAGCTTACCAGGGGGCGGTCAGCCCCAGCATTTT

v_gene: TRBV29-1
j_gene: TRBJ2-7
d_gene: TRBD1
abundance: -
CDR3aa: CSALTSDRGSGYEQYF
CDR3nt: TGCAGCGCCCTTACATCGGACAGGGGGTCTGGGTACGAGCAGTACTTC

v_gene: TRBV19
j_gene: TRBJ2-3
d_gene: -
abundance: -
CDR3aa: CASSNLAESTDTQYF
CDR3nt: TGTGCCAGTAGTAATTTGGCAGAAAGCACAGATACGCAGTATTTT

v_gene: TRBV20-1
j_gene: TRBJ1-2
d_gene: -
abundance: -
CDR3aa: CSAREPGQLKNYGYTF
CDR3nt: TGCAGTGCTAGAGAGCCCGGACAGCTGAAAAACTATGGCTACACCTTC

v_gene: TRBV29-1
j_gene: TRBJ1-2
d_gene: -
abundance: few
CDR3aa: CSVAPKGHNYGYTF
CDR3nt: TGCAGCGTTGCTCCCAAGGGGCATAACTATGGCTACACCTTC

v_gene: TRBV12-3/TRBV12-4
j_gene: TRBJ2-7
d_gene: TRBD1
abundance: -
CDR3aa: CASNKDRHTYEQYF
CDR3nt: TGTGCCAGCAACAAGGACAGGCACACCTACGAGCAGTACTTC

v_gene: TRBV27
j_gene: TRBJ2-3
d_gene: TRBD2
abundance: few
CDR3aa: CASSSLAGRARTQYF
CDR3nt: TGTGCCAGCAGTTCCCTAGCGGGGAGGGCGCGTACGCAGTATTTT

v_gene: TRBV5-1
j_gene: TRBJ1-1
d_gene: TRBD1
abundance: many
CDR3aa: CASSLVAGGTEAFF
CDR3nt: TGCGCCAGCAGCTTGGTGGCAGGGGGGACTGAAGCTTTCTTT

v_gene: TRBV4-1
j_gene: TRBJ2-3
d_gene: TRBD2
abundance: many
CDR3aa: CASSHPGLAGTDTQYF
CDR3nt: TGCGCCAGCAGCCACCCCGGGCTAGCGGGCACAGATACGCAGTATTTT

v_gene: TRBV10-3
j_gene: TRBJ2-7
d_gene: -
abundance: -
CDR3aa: CAISDDGGNEQYF
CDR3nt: TGTGCCATCAGTGACGACGGGGGCAACGAGCAGTACTTC

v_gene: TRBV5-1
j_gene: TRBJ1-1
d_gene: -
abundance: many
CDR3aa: CASSLVGLGDTEAFF
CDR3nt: TGCGCCAGCAGCCTAGTAGGACTTGGGGACACTGAAGCTTTCTTT

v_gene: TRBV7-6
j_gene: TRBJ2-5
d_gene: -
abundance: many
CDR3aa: CASSLARGLQETQYF
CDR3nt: TGTGCCAGCAGCTTAGCTCGTGGCCTCCAAGAGACCCAGTACTTC

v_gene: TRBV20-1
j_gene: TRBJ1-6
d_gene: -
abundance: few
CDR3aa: CNARVPGGRISPLHF
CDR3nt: TGCAATGCTAGAGTGCCCGGCGGCCGCATTTCACCCCTCCACTTT

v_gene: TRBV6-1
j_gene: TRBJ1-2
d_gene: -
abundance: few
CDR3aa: CASSEEGAVANGYTF
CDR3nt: TGTGCCAGCAGTGAAGAAGGGGCGGTGGCGAATGGCTACACCTTC

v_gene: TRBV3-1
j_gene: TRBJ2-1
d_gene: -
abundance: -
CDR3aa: CASSLTQNAYNEQFF
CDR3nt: TGTGCCAGCAGCTTAACTCAGAACGCGTACAATGAGCAGTTCTTC

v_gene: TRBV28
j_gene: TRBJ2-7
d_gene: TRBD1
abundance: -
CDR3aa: CASRPYPDRGYEQYF
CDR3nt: TGTGCCAGCAGACCTTACCCGGACAGGGGTTACGAGCAGTACTTC

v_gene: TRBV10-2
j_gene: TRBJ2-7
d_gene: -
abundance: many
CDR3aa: CASNPQGLPYEQYF
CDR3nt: TGCGCCAGCAATCCTCAGGGGCTCCCCTACGAGCAGTACTTC

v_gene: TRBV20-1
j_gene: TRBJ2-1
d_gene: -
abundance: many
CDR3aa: CSALLPGGAYNEQFF
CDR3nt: TGCAGTGCACTTCTCCCGGGCGGGGCCTACAATGAGCAGTTCTTC

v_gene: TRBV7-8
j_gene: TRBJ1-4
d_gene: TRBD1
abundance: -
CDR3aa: CASSPTGKFNEKLFF
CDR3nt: TGTGCCAGCAGCCCGACAGGGAAATTTAATGAAAAACTGTTTTTT

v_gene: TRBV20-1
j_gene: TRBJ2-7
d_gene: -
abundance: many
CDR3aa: CSALRTGRGSYEQYF
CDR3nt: TGCAGTGCCCTTCGGACAGGGAGGGGCTCCTACGAGCAGTACTTC

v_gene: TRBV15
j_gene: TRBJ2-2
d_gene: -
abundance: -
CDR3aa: CATRYGGGRPGELFF
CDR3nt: TGTGCCACCAGGTACGGCGGGGGCCGACCCGGGGAGCTGTTTTTT

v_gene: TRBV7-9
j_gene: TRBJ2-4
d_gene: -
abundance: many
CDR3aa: CASSTRQLAKNIQYF
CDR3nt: TGTGCCAGCAGCACCCGACAGTTAGCCAAAAACATTCAGTACTTC

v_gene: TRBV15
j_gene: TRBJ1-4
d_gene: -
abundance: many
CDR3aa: CATSRDSLGRGEKLFF
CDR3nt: TGTGCCACCAGCAGAGATTCTCTTGGCAGAGGGGAAAAACTGTTTTTT

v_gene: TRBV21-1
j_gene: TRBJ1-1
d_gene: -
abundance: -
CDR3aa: CASSGKEGEAFF
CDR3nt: TGTGCCAGCAGCGGGAAAGAAGGTGAAGCTTTCTTT

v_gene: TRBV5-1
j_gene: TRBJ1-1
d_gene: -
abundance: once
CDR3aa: CVSSLKHLNTEAFF
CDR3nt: TGCGTCAGCAGCTTGAAACACCTGAACACTGAAGCTTTCTTT

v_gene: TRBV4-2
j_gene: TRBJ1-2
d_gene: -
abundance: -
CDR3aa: CASSQDRRGGYGYTF
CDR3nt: TGTGCCAGCAGCCAAGATAGGAGGGGAGGCTATGGCTACACCTTC

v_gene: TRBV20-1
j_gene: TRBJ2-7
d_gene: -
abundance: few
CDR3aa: CSARDNTYEQYF
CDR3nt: TGCAGTGCTAGAGATAACACCTACGAGCAGTACTTC

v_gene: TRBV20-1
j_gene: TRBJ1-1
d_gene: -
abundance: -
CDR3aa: CSAPDRRSPNTEAFF
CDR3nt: TGCAGTGCCCCCGACAGGAGAAGTCCGAACACTGAAGCTTTCTTT

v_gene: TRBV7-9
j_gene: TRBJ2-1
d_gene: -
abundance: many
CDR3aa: CASSLDPNNEQFF
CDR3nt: TGTGCCAGCAGCTTAGATCCGAACAATGAGCAGTTCTTC

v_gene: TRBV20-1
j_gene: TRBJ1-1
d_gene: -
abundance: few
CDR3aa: CSAGQMSGTEAFF
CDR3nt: TGCAGTGCTGGCCAAATGAGTGGGACTGAAGCTTTCTTT

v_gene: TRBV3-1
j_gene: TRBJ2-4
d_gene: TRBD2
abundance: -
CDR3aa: CASSHRGRAGRQNIQYF
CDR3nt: TGTGCCAGCAGCCATAGAGGACGAGCGGGGAGACAAAACATTCAGTACTTC

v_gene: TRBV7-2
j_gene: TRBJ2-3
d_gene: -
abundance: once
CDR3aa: CASSLVGIADTDTQYF
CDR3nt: TGTGCCAGCAGCTTAGTGGGTATAGCCGACACAGATACGCAGTATTTT

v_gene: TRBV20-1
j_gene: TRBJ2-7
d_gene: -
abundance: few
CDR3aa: CSATDLANEQYF
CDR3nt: TGCAGTGCCACAGACCTAGCGAACGAGCAGTACTTC